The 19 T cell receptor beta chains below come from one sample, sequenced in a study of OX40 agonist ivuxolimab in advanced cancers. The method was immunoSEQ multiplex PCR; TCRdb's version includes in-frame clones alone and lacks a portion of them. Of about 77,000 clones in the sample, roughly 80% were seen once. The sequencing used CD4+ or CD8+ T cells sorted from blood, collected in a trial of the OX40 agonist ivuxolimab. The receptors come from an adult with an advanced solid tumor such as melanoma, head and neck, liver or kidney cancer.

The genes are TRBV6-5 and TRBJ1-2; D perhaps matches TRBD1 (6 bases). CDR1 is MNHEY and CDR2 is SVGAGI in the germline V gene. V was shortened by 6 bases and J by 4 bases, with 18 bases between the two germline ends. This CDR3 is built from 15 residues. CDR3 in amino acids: CASRDGQSLGYGYTF. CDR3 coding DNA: TGTGCCAGCAGAGATGGACAGTCATTGGGCTATGGCTACACCTTC.

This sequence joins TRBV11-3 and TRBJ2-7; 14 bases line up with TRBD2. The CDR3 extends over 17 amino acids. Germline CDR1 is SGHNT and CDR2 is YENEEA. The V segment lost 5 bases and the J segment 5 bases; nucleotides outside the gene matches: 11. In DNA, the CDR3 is TGTGCCAGCAGCCCAACCTTAGGACTAGCGGGAGGAGACGAGCAGTACTTC. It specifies CASSPTLGLAGGDEQYF.

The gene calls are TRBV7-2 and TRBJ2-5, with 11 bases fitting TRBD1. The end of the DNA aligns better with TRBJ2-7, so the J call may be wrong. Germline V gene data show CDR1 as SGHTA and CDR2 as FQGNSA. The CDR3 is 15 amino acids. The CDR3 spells CASSPDRGRIVEQYF. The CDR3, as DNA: TGTGCCAGCAGCCCGGACAGGGGGCGGATCGTCGAGCAGTACTTC.

CDR3 region: CASSQEALSGNTIYF. The CDR3 DNA follows: TGTGCCAGCAGCCAAGAGGCACTCTCTGGAAACACCATATATTTT. This chain joins TRBV5-4 and TRBJ1-3; no clear D. Germline CDR1 reads SGHNT; CDR2 reads YYREEE (reference sequence). V dropped 4 bases and J dropped 0 bases, with 11 bases sitting between them. CDR3 length: 15 amino acids.

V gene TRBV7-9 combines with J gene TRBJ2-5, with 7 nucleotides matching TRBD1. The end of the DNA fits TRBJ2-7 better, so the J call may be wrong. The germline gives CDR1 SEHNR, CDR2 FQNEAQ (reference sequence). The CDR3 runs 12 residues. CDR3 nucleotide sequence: TGTGCCAGCAGCTCCACAGGGGACGAGCAGTACTTC. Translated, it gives CASSSTGDEQYF.

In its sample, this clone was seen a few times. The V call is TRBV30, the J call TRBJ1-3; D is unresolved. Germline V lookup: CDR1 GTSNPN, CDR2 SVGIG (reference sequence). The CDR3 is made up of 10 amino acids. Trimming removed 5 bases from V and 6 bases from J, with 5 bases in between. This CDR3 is CAWGLNTIYF. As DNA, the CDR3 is TGTGCCTGGGGACTAAACACCATATATTTT.

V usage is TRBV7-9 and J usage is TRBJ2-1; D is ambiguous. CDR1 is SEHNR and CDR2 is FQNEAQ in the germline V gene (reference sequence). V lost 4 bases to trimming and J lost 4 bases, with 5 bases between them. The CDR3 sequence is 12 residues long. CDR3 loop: CASSSLYNEQFF. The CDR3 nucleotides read TGTGCCAGCAGCTCCCTGTACAATGAGCAGTTCTTC.

CDR3 nucleotides: TGTGCCACCAGCAGAGATCCCCGGGCAGGGAGAATTTACGAGCAGTACTTC. It is translated as CATSRDPRAGRIYEQYF. The V gene is TRBV15, the J gene TRBJ2-7; D is tentatively TRBD1 or TRBD2 (5 bases each). CDR3 length equals 17 residues. Deletions cut 0 bases from V and 4 bases from J, with 19 bases between. CDR1 and CDR2 (germline): LNHNV, YYDKDF (reference sequence).

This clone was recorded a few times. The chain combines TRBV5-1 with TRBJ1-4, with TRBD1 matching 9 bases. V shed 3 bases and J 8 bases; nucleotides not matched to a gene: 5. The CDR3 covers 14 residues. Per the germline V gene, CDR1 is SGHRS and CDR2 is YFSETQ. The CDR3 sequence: CASSYRGPHEKLFF. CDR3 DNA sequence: TGCGCCAGCAGCTACAGGGGGCCCCACGAAAAACTGTTTTTT.

The CDR3: CASSYNNEQYF. The CDR3 region has the DNA TGTGCCAGCAGTTACAACAACGAGCAGTACTTC. The chain recombines TRBV6-5 with TRBJ2-7; no firm D call. The germline V gene encodes CDR1 MNHEY and CDR2 SVGAGI. The CDR3 spans 11 residues. The V gene lost 2 bases and the J gene lost 5 bases, with 4 bases spanning the gap.

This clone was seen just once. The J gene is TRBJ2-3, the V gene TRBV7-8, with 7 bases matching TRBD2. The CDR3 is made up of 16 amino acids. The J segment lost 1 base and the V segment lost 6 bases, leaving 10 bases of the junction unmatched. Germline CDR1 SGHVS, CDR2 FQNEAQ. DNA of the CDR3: TGTGCCAGCAGTCTGCGGGAGCCGTTACGCACAGATACGCAGTATTTT. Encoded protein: CASSLREPLRTDTQYF.

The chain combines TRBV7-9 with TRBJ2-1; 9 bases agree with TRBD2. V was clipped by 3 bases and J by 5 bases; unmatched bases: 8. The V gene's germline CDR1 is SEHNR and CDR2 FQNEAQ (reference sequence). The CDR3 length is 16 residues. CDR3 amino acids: CASSFAGGRANNEQFF. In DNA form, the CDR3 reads TGTGCCAGCAGCTTCGCCGGCGGGAGGGCCAACAATGAGCAGTTCTTC.

The CDR3 DNA reads TGTGCCAGCACCCCGGGACGGTTAAGCTCCTACGAGCAGTACTTC. As protein: CASTPGRLSSYEQYF. The chain employs TRBV25-1 and TRBJ2-7, with D tentatively TRBD1 or TRBD2 (5 bases each). The length of the CDR3 is 15 residues. Trimming removed 7 bases from V and 0 bases from J, with 16 bases in between. The germline gives CDR1 MGHDK, CDR2 SYGVNS.

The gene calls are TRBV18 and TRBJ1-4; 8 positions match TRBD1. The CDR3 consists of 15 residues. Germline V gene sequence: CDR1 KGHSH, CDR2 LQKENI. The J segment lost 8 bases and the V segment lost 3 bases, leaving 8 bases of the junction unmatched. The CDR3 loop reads CASSPRQGKDEKLFF. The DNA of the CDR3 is TGTGCCAGCTCACCGCGACAGGGGAAGGACGAAAAACTGTTTTTT.

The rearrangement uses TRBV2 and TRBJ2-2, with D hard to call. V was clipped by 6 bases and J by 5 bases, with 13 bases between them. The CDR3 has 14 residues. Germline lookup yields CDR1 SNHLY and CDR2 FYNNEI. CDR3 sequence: CASRESRETGELFF. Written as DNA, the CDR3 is TGTGCCAGCAGAGAGTCCAGAGAGACCGGGGAGCTGTTTTTT.

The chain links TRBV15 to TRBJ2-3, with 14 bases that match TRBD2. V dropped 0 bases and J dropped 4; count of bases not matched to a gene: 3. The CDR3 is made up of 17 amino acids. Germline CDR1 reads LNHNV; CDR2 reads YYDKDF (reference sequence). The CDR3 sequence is CATSRETSGGGPDTQYF. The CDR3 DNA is TGTGCCACCAGCAGAGAGACTAGCGGGGGGGGCCCAGATACGCAGTATTTT.

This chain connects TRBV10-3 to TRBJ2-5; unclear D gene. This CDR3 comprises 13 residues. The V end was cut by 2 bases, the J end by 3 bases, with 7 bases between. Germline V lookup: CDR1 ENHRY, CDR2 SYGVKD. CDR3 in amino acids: CAISEIEKETQYF. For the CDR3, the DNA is TGTGCCATCAGTGAGATAGAAAAAGAGACCCAGTACTTC.

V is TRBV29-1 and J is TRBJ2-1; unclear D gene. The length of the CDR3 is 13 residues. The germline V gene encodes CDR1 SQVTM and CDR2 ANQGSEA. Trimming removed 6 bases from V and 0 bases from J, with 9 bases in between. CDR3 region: CSVATNSYNEQFF. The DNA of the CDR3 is TGCAGCGTAGCGACAAACTCCTACAATGAGCAGTTCTTC.

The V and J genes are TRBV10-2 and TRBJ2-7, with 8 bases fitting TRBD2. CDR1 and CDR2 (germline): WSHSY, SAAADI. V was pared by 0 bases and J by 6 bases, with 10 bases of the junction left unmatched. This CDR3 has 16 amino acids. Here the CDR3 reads CASSESHGLAPVEQYF. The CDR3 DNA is TGCGCCAGCAGTGAGTCCCATGGACTAGCCCCGGTCGAGCAGTACTTC.